This TCR beta chain was identified in a study of PD-1 blockade in classical Hodgkin lymphoma. Some clones are missing from TCRdb's copy, which holds only in-frame ones; the method was immunoSEQ multiplex PCR. The sample holds about 90,000 clones, around 90% seen once. With 3 bases removed from V and 3 bases from J, the gap between germline ends came to 15 bases. This CDR3 spans 15 amino acids. Each and every patient relapsed after autologous stem cell transplantation, and patients got differing brentuximab vedotin exposure. The receptor comes from a human donor with classical Hodgkin lymphoma. This specimen consisted of peripheral blood mononuclear cells (PBMCs), obtained before the second cycle of nivolumab. V and J are TRBV23-1 and TRBJ2-7; D is undetermined. TRBV23-1 is an open reading frame, and its role is uncertain. The CDR3 coding sequence is TGCGCCAGCAGTCATTACCCTCACCGCCTCTACGAGCAGTACTTC. It translates to CASSHYPHRLYEQYF.